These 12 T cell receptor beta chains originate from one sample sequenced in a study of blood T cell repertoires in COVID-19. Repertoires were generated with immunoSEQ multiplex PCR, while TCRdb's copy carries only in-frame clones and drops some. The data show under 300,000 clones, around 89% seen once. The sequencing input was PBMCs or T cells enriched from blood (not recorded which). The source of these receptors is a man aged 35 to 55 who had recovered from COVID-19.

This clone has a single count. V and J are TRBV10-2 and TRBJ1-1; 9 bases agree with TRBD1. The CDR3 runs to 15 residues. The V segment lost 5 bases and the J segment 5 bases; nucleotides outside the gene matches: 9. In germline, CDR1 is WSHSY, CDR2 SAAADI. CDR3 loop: CASSKTGGRLTEAFF. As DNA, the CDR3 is TGCGCCAGCAGTAAGACAGGGGGTAGGTTAACTGAAGCTTTCTTT.

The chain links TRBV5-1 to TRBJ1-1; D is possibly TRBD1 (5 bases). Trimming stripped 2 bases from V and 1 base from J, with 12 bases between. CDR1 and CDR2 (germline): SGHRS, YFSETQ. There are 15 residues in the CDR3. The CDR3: CASSFLDRTNTEAFF. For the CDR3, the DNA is TGCGCCAGCAGCTTTCTTGACAGAACGAACACTGAAGCTTTCTTT.

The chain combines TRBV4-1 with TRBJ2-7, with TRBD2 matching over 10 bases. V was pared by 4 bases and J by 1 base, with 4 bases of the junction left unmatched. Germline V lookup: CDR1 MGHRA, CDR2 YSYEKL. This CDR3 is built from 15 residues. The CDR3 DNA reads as TGCGCCAGCAGCCCTGGGACTAGCGTTTCCTACGAGCAGTACTTC. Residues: CASSPGTSVSYEQYF.

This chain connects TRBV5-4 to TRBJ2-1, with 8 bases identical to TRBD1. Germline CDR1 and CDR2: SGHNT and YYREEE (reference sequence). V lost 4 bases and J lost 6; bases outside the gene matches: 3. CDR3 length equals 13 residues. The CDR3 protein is CASSLDRANEQFF. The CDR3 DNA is TGTGCCAGCAGCCTGGACAGGGCCAATGAGCAGTTCTTC.

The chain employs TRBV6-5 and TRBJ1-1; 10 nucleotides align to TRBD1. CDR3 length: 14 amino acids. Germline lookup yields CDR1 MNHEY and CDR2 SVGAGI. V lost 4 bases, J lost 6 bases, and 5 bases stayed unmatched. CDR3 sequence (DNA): TGTGCCAGCAGTTGGACAGGGGGAACGTCTGAAGCTTTCTTT. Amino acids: CASSWTGGTSEAFF.

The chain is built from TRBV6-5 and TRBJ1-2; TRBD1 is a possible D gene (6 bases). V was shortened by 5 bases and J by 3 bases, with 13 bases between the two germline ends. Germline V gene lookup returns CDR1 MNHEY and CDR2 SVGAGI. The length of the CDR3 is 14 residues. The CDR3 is CASSLLGGDYGYTF. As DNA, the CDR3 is TGTGCCAGCAGTCTTTTAGGGGGGGACTATGGCTACACCTTC.

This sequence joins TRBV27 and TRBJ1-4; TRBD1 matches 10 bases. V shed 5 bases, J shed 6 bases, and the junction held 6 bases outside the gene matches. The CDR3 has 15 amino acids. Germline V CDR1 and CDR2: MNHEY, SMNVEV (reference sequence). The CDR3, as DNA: TGTGCCAGCAGTAAAGACAGGGGGCTCGATGAAAAACTGTTTTTT. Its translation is CASSKDRGLDEKLFF. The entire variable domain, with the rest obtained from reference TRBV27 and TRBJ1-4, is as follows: EAQVTQNPRYLITVTGKKLTVTCSQNMNHEYMSWYRQDPGLGLRQIYYSMNVEVTDKGDVPEGYKVSRKEKRNFPLILESPSPNQTSLYFCASSKDRGLDEKLFFGSGTQLSVL.

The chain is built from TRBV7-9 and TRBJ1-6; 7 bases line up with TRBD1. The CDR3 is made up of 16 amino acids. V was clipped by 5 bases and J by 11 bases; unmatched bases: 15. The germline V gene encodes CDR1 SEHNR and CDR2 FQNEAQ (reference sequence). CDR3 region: CASSPPATGVPPPLHF. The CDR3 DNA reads TGTGCCAGCAGCCCCCCGGCCACAGGGGTTCCTCCACCCCTCCACTTT.

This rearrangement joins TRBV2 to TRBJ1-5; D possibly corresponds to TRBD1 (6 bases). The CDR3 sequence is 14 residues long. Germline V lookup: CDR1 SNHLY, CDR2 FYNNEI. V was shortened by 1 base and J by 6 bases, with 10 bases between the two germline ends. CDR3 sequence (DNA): TGTGCCAGCAGTGAAGTGGGACAAAGTCAGCCCCAGCATTTT. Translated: CASSEVGQSQPQHF.

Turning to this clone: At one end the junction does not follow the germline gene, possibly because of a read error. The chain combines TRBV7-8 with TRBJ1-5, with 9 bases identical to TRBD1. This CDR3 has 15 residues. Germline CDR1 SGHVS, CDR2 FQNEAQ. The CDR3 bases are TGTGCCAGCAGCCCTACGTCCCTTACAGGGGGCAATGTCGTATTC. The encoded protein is CASSPTSLTGGNVVF.

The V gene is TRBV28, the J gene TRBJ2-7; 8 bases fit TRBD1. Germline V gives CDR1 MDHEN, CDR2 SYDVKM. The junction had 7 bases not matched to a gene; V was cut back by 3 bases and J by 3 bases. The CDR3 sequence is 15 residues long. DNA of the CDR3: TGTGCCAGCAGTTTTGTCCAGGGGGCCGTCTACGAGCAGTACTTC. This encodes CASSFVQGAVYEQYF.

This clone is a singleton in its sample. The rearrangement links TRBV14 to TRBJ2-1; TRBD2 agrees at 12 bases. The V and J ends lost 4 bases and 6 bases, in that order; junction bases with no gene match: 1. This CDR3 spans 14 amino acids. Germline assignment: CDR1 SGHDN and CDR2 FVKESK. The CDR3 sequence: CASSRTSGINEQFF. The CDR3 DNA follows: TGTGCCAGCAGCCGGACTAGCGGGATCAATGAGCAGTTCTTC.